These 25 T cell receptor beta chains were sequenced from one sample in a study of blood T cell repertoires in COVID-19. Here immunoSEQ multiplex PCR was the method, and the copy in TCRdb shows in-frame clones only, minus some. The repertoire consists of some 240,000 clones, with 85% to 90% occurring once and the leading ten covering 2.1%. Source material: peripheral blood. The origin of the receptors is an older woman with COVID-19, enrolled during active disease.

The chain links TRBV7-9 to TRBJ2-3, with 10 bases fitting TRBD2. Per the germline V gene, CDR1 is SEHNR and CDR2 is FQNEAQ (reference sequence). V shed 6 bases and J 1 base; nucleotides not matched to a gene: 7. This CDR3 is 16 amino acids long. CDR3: CASSTTGTSGTDTQYF. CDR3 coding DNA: TGTGCCAGCAGTACTACCGGGACTAGCGGCACAGATACGCAGTATTTT.

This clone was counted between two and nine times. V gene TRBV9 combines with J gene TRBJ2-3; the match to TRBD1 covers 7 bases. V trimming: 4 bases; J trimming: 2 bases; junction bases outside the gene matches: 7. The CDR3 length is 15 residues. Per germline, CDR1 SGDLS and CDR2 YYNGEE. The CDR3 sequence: CASSPRQGITDTQYF. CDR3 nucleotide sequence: TGTGCCAGCAGCCCCAGACAGGGTATCACAGATACGCAGTATTTT.

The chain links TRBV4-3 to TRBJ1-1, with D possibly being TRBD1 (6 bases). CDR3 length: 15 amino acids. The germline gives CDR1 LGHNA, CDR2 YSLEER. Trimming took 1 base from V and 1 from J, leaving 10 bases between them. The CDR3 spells CASSQASGANTEAFF. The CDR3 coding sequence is TGCGCCAGCAGCCAAGCATCAGGGGCGAACACTGAAGCTTTCTTT.

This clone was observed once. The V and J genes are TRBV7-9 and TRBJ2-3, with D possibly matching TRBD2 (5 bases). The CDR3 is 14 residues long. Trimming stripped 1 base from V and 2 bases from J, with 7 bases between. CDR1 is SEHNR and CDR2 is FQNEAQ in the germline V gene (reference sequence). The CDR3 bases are TGTGCCAGCAGCTTAGGAGGGCCCACAGATACGCAGTATTTT. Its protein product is CASSLGGPTDTQYF.

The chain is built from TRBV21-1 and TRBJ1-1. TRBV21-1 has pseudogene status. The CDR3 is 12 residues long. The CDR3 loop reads CASSKDRDEAFF. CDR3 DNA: TGTGCCAGCAGCAAAGACCGGGATGAAGCTTTCTTT.

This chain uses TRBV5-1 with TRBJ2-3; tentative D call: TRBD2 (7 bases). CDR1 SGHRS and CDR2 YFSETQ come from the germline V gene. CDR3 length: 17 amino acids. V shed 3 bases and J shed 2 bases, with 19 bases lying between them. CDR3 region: CASSSYGGDTTTDTQYF. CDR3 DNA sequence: TGCGCCAGCAGCTCTTATGGGGGGGACACCACCACAGATACGCAGTATTTT.

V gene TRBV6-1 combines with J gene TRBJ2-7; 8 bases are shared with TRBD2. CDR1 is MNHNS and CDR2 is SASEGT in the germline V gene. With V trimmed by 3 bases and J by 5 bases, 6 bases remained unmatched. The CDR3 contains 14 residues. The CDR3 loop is CASSERGAIHEQYF. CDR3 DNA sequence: TGTGCCAGCAGTGAGCGGGGGGCAATCCACGAGCAGTACTTC.

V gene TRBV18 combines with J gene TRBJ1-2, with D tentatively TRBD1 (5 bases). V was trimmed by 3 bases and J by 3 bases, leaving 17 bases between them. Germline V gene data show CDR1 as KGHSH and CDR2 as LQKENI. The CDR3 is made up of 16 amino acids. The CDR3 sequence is CASSPRSDGGDYGYTF. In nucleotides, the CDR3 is TGTGCCAGCTCACCCCGTAGTGATGGAGGGGACTATGGCTACACCTTC.

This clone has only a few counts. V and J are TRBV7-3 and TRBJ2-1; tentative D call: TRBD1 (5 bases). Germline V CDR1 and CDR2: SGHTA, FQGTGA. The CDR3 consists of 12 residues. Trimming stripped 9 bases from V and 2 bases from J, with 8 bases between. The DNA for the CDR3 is TGTGCCAGAGACAGTCCCTACAATGAGCAGTTCTTC. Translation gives CARDSPYNEQFF.

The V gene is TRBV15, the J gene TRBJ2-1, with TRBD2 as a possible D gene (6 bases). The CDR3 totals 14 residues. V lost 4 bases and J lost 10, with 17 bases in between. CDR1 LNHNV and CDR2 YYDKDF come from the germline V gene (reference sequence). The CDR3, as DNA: TGTGCCACCAGCAAGGAGGGTGGGGCCCGGGAGCAGTTCTTC. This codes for CATSKEGGAREQFF.

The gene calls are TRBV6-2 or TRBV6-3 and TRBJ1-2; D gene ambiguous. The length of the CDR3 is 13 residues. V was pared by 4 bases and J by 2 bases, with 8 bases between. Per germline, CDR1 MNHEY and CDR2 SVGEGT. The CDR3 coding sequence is TGTGCCAGCAGTTGGGAGGACAACTATGGCTACACCTTC. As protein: CASSWEDNYGYTF.

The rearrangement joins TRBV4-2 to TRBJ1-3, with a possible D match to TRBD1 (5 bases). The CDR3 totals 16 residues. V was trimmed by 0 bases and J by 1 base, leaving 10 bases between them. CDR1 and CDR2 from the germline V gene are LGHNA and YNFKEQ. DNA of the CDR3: TGTGCCAGCAGCCAAGAGGCAGGGCGGTCTGGAAACACCATATATTTT. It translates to CASSQEAGRSGNTIYF.

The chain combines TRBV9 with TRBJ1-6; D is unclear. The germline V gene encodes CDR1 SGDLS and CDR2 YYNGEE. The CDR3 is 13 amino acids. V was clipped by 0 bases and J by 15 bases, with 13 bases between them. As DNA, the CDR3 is TGTGCCAGCAGCGTAGAAGGCAGGCACCTCCTCCACTTT. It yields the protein CASSVEGRHLLHF.

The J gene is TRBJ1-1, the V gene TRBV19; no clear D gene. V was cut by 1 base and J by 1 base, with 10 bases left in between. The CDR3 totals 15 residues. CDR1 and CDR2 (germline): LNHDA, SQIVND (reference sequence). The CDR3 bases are TGTGCCAGTAGTATAGCAGGTCTGGGGAACACTGAAGCTTTCTTT. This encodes CASSIAGLGNTEAFF.

Here the CDR3 reads CASTKDSSNTEAFF. DNA for the CDR3: TGTGCCAGCACGAAAGACAGCTCGAACACTGAAGCTTTCTTT. This chain connects TRBV6-5 to TRBJ1-1; D possibly corresponds to TRBD1 (5 bases). This CDR3 spans 14 amino acids. The V end was cut by 7 bases, the J end by 1 base, with 13 bases between. In germline, CDR1 is MNHEY, CDR2 SVGAGI.

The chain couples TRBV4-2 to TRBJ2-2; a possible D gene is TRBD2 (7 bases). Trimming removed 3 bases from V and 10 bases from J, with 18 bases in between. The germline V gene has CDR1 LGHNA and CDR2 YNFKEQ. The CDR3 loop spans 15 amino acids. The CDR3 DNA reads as TGTGCCAGCAGCCAGGGAGAAGGGGGGGCGGAGGAGCTGTTTTTT. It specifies CASSQGEGGAEELFF.

CDR3 amino acids: CASSETGQGNSPLHF. The DNA for the CDR3 is TGTGCCAGCAGTGAAACAGGGCAGGGCAATTCACCCCTCCACTTT. The chain is built from TRBV6-1 and TRBJ1-6, with D possibly matching TRBD1 (6 bases). CDR1 and CDR2 from the germline V gene are MNHNS and SASEGT. CDR3 length: 15 residues. V was clipped by 2 bases and J by 7 bases, with 12 bases between them.

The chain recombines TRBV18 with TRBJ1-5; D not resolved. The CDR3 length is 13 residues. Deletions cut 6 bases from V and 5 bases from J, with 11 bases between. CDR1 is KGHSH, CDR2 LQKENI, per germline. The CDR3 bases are TGTGCCAGCTCCCCAGGCCGGGATCAGCCCCAGCATTTT. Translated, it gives CASSPGRDQPQHF.

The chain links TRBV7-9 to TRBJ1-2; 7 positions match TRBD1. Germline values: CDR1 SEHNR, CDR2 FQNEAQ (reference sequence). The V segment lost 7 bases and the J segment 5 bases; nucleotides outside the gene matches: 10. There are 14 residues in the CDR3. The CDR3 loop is CASTPSRGYYGYTF. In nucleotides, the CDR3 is TGTGCCAGCACCCCTAGCAGGGGGTATTATGGCTACACCTTC. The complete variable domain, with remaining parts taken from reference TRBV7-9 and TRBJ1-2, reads DTGVSQNPRHKITKRGQNVTFRCDPISEHNRLYWYRQTLGQGPEFLTYFQNEAQLEKSRLLSDRFSAERPKGSFSTLEIQRTEQGDSAMYLCASTPSRGYYGYTFGSGTRLTVV.

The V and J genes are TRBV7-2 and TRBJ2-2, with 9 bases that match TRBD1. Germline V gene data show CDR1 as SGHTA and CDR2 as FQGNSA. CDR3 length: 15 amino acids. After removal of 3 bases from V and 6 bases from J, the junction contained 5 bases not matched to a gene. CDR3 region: CASSFDRGAAGELFF. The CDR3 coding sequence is TGTGCCAGCAGCTTTGACAGGGGGGCGGCCGGGGAGCTGTTTTTT.

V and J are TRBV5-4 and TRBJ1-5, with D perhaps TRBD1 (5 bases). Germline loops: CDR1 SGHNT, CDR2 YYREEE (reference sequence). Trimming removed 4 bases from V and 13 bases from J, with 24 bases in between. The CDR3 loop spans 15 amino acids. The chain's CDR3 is CASSLQGSQRGLQHF. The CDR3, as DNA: TGTGCCAGCAGCCTGCAAGGCTCCCAGAGGGGACTACAGCATTTT.

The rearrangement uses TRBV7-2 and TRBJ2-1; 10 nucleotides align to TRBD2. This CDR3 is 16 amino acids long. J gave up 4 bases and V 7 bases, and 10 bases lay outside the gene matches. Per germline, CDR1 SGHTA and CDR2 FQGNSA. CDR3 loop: CASIWSGGATYNEQFF. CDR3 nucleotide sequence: TGTGCCAGCATATGGAGCGGGGGGGCCACTTACAATGAGCAGTTCTTC.

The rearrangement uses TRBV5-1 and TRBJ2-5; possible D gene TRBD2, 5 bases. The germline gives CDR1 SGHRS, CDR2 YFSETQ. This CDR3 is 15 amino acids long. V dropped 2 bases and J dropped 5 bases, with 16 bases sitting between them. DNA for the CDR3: TGCGCCAGCAGCTTAAACCGTCAAAGAGGGGAGACCCAGTACTTC. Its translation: CASSLNRQRGETQYF.

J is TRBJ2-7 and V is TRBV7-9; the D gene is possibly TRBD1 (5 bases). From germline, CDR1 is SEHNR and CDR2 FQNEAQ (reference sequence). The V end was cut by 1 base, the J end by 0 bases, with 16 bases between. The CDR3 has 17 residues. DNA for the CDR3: TGTGCCAGCAGCTTAGTGGTTAGCTTGGACACCTCCTACGAGCAGTACTTC. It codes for CASSLVVSLDTSYEQYF.

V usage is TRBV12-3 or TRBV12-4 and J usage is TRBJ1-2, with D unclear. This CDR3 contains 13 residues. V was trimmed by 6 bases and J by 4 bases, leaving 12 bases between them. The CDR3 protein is CASRLFPLYGYTF. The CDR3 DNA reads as TGTGCCAGCAGACTATTCCCACTCTATGGCTACACCTTC.